The clone carrying this T cell receptor beta chain was counted ten times or more. Its specificity is not known. This specimen belongs to a study of T cells after posttransplantation cyclophosphamide. The study's findings and limits: TRB clonality was highly associated with recipient CMV seropositivity and reactivation.

The CDR3 consists of 14 residues. V lost 0 bases and J 1 base, leaving 8 bases between the germline ends. CDR1 is GTSNPN, CDR2 SVGIG, per germline (reference sequence). Some clones are missing from TCRdb's copy, which holds only in-frame ones; the method was immunoSEQ multiplex PCR. The repertoire shows more than 25,000 clones, none seen only once; the top ten take about 1.5%. The rearrangement links TRBV30 to TRBJ2-3; D is unresolved. The sample consisted of PBMCs. This TCR came from a man aged 45-65 years in good health, CMV-negative, and a related stem cell transplant donor. The CDR3 DNA reads as TGTGCCTGGAGTGTCCAGGTCGGCACAGATACGCAGTATTTT. Translation gives CAWSVQVGTDTQYF.